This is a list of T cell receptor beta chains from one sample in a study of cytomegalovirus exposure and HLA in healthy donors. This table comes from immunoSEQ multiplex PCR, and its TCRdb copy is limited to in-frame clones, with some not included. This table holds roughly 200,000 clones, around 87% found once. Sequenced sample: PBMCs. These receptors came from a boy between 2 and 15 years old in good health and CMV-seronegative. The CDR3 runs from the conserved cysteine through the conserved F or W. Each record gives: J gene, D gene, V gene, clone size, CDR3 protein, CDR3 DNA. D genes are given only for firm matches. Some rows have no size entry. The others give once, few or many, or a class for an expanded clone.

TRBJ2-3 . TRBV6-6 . CASKGPPGDTQYF TGTGCCAGCAAGGGGCCCCCCGGGGATACGCAGTATTTT
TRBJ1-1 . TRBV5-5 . CASSLSGASTEAFF TGTGCCAGCAGCTTGTCAGGGGCCTCCACTGAAGCTTTCTTT
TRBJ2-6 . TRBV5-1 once CASRNTGLSGANVLTF TGCGCCAGCAGAAATACAGGGCTCTCTGGGGCCAACGTCCTGACTTTC
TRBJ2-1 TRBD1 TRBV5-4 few CASSLARMGTGGNEQFF TGTGCCAGCAGCTTGGCGCGGATGGGGACAGGGGGTAATGAGCAGTTCTTC
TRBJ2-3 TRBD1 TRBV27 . CASIGDRGRSSDTQYF TGTGCCAGCATCGGAGACAGGGGGCGCAGCTCAGATACGCAGTATTTT
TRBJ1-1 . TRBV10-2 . CASSESGDTTEAFF TGCGCCAGCAGTGAGTCCGGTGATACGACTGAAGCTTTCTTT
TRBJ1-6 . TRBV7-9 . CASSLAGGGNSPLHF TGTGCCAGCAGCTTAGCGGGGGGTGGAAATTCACCCCTCCACTTT
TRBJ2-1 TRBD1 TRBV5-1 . CASRPAGTGPYNEQFF TGCGCCAGCAGACCCGCCGGGACAGGGCCCTACAATGAGCAGTTCTTC
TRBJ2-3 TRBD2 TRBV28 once CASASGGSTDTQYF TGTGCCAGCGCGAGCGGGGGTAGCACAGATACGCAGTATTTT
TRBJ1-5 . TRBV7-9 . CASTGGNQPQHF TGTGCCAGCACGGGGGGGAACCAGCCCCAGCATTTT
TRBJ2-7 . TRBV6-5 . CASSRSDSSYEQYF TGTGCCAGCAGCCGGTCGGACAGCTCCTACGAGCAGTACTTC
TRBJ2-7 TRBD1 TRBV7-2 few CASSLGTAYEQYF TGTGCCAGCAGCTTGGGGACAGCTTACGAGCAGTACTTC
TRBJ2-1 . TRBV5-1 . CASSLEGGLNEQFF TGCGCCAGCAGCTTGGAGGGAGGATTAAATGAGCAGTTCTTC
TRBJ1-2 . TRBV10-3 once CAITGDRNYGYTF TGTGCCATCACAGGAGACAGAAACTATGGCTACACCTTC
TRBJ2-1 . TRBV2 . CASSEGLWPAQYNEQFF TGTGCCAGCAGTGAAGGACTGTGGCCGGCCCAATACAATGAGCAGTTCTTC
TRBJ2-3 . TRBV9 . CASSVTPGAGSTDTQYF TGTGCCAGCAGCGTCACCCCCGGTGCGGGTAGCACAGATACGCAGTATTTT
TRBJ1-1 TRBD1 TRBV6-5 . CASSTGTGAEAFF TGTGCCAGCTCGACGGGGACAGGGGCTGAAGCTTTCTTT
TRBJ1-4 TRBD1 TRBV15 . CATSRDPLDRGHEKLFF TGTGCCACCAGCAGAGATCCCCTCGACAGGGGACATGAAAAACTGTTTTTT
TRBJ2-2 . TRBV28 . CASSLNGELFF TGTGCCAGCAGCCTAAACGGGGAGCTGTTTTTT
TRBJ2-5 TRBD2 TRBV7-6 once CASSFPGLAGGKTQYF TGTGCCAGCAGCTTCCCGGGACTAGCGGGGGGGAAGACCCAGTACTTC
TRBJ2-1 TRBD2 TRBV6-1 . CASSGGILAGPYNEQFF TGTGCCAGCAGTGGGGGAATCCTAGCGGGACCCTACAATGAGCAGTTCTTC
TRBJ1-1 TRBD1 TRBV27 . CASSPSLGDSGELNTEAFF TGTGCCAGCAGTCCCTCATTGGGGGACAGTGGAGAGCTGAACACTGAAGCTTTCTTT
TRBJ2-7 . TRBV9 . CASSVARDGTYEQYF TGTGCCAGCAGCGTAGCCCGGGACGGGACTTACGAGCAGTACTTC
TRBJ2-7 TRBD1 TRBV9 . CASSVDRESEQYF TGTGCCAGCAGCGTCGACAGGGAATCCGAGCAGTACTTC
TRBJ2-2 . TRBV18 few CASSPRGQSNTGELFF TGTGCCAGCTCACCCAGAGGACAGTCGAACACCGGGGAGCTGTTTTTT
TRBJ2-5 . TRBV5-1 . CASSSIVGPQETQYF TGCGCCAGCAGCTCGATCGTGGGCCCTCAAGAGACCCAGTACTTC
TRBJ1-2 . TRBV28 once CAGMGPREYGYTF TGTGCCGGGATGGGGCCTCGAGAGTATGGCTACACCTTC
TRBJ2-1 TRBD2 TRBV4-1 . CASSQDPAGAANSYNEQFF TGCGCCAGCAGCCAAGATCCGGCGGGAGCCGCGAACTCCTACAATGAGCAGTTCTTC
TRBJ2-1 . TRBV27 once CASGRGAYNEQFF TGTGCCAGCGGCAGGGGGGCCTACAATGAGCAGTTCTTC
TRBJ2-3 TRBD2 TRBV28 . CASSDGRWGTDTQYF TGTGCCAGTAGTGACGGGAGGTGGGGCACAGATACGCAGTATTTT
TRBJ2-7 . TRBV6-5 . CASSYSTGTTYEQYF TGTGCCAGCAGTTACTCGACCGGGACAACCTACGAGCAGTACTTC
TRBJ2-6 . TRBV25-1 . CASSDRGTAAGANVLTF TGTGCCAGCAGTGACCGGGGGACGGCGGCAGGGGCCAACGTCCTGACTTTC
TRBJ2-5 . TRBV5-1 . CASRFEGRETQYF TGCGCCAGCCGCTTTGAGGGCAGGGAGACCCAGTACTTC
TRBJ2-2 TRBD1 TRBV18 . CASSPEGQATGELFF TGTGCCAGCTCACCGGAGGGACAGGCGACCGGGGAGCTGTTTTTT
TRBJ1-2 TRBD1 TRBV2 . CATTPPGQGGTWGYTF TGTGCCACCACGCCTCCGGGACAGGGCGGTACCTGGGGCTACACCTTC
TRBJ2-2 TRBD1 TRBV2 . CASSEAMFGDRDTGELFF TGTGCCAGCAGTGAAGCCATGTTCGGGGACAGGGACACCGGGGAGCTGTTTTTT
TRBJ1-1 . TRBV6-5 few CASRGPWNTEAFF TGTGCCAGCAGGGGGCCCTGGAACACTGAAGCTTTCTTT
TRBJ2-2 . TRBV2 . CARLDSQNTGELFF TGTGCCAGACTTGACAGTCAGAACACCGGGGAGCTGTTTTTT
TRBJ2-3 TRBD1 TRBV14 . CASNSVRDRGTDTQYF TGTGCCAGCAACTCCGTCCGGGACAGGGGAACAGATACGCAGTATTTT
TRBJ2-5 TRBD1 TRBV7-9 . CASSFQGAGETQYF TGTGCCAGCAGTTTTCAGGGGGCTGGGGAGACCCAGTACTTC
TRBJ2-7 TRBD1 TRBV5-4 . CASSLGTGRSYEQYF TGTGCCAGCAGCTTGGGGACAGGGAGATCCTACGAGCAGTACTTC
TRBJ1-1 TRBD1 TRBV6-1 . CASSPATGGFTEAFF TGTGCCAGCAGTCCAGCGACAGGGGGCTTCACTGAAGCTTTCTTT
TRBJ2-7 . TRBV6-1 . CASGGGRDGSYEQYF TGTGCCTCAGGGGGCGGGAGAGACGGGTCCTACGAGCAGTACTTC
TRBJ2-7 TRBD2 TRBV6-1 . CASSALAGKTYEQYF TGTGCCAGCAGTGCCCTAGCGGGGAAAACGTACGAGCAGTACTTC
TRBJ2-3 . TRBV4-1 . CASSQLSGPGADTQYF TGCGCCAGCAGCCAACTTAGCGGTCCTGGGGCAGATACGCAGTATTTT
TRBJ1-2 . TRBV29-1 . CSVEDYRTAASGCTF TGCAGCGTTGAAGATTACCGGACAGCCGCCTCTGGCTGCACCTTC
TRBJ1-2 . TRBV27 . CASSTSRGSAYGYTF TGTGCCAGCAGTACAAGCAGGGGATCCGCCTATGGCTACACCTTC
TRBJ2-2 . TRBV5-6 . CASSFATGYTGELFF TGTGCCAGCAGCTTTGCGACAGGATACACCGGGGAGCTGTTTTTT
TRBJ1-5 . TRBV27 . CASSFGSGNQPQHF TGTGCCAGCAGTTTTGGATCGGGAAATCAGCCCCAGCATTTT
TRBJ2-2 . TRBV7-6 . CASSPWTATGELFF TGTGCCAGCAGCCCCTGGACAGCCACCGGGGAGCTGTTTTTT
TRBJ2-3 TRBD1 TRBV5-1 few CASSLAGTGGVDTQYF TGCGCCAGCAGCTTGGCCGGGACAGGGGGCGTAGATACGCAGTATTTT